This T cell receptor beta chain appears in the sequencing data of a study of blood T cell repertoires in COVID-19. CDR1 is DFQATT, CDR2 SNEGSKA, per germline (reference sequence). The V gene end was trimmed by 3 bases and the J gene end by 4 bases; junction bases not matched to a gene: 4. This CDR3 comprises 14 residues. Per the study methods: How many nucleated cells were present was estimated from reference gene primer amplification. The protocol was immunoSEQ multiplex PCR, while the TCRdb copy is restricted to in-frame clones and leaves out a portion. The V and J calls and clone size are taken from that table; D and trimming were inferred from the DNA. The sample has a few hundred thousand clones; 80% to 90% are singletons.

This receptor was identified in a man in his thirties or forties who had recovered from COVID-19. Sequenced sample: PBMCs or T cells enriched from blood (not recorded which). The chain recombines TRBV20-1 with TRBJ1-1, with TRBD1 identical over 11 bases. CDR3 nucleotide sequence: TGCAGTGCTAGTGTAGGGACAGGGGGCACTGAAGCTTTCTTT. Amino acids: CSASVGTGGTEAFF.